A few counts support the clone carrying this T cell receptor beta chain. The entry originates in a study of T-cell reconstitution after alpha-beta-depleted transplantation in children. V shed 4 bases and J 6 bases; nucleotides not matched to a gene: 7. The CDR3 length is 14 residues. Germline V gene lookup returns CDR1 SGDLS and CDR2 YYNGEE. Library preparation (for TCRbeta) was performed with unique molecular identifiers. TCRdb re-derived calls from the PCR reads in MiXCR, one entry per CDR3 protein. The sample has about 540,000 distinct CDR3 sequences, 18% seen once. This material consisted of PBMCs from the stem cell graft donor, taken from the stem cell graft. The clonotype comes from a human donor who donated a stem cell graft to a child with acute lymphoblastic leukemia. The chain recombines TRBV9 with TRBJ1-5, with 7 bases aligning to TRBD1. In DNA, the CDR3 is TGTGCCAGCAGCTCTGGAGGGGGCGGTCAGCCCCAGCATTTT. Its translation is CASSSGGGGQPQHF.